The 3 T cell receptor beta chains below all came from one sample that was sequenced in a study of blood T cells in healthy people across ages. Primed by a sample-barcoded 5' primer and a J-beta primer mix, a second PCR proceeded for roughly 6 to 12 cycles. TCRdb fed the 5' RACE reads into MiXCR, producing one record per CDR3 protein. The sample holds around 1,800,000 distinct CDR3 sequences, approximately 40% seen once. The sample consisted of blood. The origin of the receptors is a human donor in good health.

This clonotype appeared a single time. The gene calls are TRBV6-6 and TRBJ1-4; 8 nucleotides line up with TRBD1. Germline lookup yields CDR1 MNHNY and CDR2 SVGAGI (reference sequence). CDR3 length: 15 amino acids. V shed 5 bases, J shed 4 bases, and the junction held 6 bases outside the gene matches. This CDR3 reads CASSGRGLGNEKLFF. The DNA of the CDR3 is TGTGCCAGCAGTGGCAGGGGGCTCGGTAATGAAAAACTGTTTTTT.

J is TRBJ2-3 and V is TRBV7-2; TRBD1 is a possible D gene (5 bases). Germline loops: CDR1 SGHTA, CDR2 FQGNSA. The CDR3 totals 14 residues. Trimming cost V 2 bases and J 7 bases, with 13 bases left between them. CDR3 DNA: TGTGCCAGCAGCTTATCCAGGGCATCACATACGCAGTATTTT. Translated, it gives CASSLSRASHTQYF. The variable domain in full, with the rest retrieved from reference TRBV7-2 and TRBJ2-3, is GAGVSQSPSNKVTEKGKDVELRCDPISGHTALYWYRQSLGQGLEFLIYFQGNSAPDKSGLPSDRFSAERTGGSVSTLTIQRTQQEDSAVYLCASSLSRASHTQYFGPGTRLTVL.

The rearrangement links TRBV6-5 to TRBJ1-2; 10 bases agree with TRBD1. Looked up from germline, CDR1 is MNHEY and CDR2 is SVGAGI. This CDR3 is built from 14 residues. Trimming removed 8 bases from V and 6 bases from J; junction bases left unmatched: 9. CDR3 nucleotide sequence: TGTGCCAGCTACGGTCGACAGGGGGCTGATGGCTACACCTTC. As protein: CASYGRQGADGYTF.